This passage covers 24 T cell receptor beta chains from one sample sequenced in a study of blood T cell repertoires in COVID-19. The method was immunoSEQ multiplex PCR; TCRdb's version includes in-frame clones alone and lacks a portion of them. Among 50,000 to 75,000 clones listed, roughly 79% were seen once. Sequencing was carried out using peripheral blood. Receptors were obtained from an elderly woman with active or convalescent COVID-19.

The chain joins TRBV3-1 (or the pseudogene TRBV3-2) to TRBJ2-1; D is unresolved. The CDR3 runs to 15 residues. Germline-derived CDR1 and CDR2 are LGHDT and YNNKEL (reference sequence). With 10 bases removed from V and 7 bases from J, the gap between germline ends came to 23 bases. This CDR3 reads CATAKFGGETNEQFF. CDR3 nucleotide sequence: TGTGCCACCGCTAAGTTCGGCGGTGAAACTAATGAGCAGTTCTTC.

DNA of the CDR3: TGCGCCAGCACCCAGGGGTGGAGCCAAGAGACCCAGTACTTC. Its protein product is CASTQGWSQETQYF. The gene calls are TRBV10-1 and TRBJ2-5; the D gene is possibly TRBD1 (6 bases). V was pared by 7 bases and J by 1 base, with 13 bases between. CDR1 WNHNN and CDR2 SYGVQD come from the germline V gene (reference sequence). This CDR3 is built from 14 residues.

The chain's CDR3 is CASSHNRGNTEAFF. For the CDR3, the DNA is TGTGCCAGCAGCCATAACAGGGGGAACACTGAAGCTTTCTTT. The chain employs TRBV3-1 (or the pseudogene TRBV3-2) and TRBJ1-1; TRBD1 agrees at 7 bases. Germline loops: CDR1 LGHDT, CDR2 YNNKEL (reference sequence). The CDR3 runs 14 residues. The ends lost 3 bases at V and 1 base at J; junction bases unmatched: 2.

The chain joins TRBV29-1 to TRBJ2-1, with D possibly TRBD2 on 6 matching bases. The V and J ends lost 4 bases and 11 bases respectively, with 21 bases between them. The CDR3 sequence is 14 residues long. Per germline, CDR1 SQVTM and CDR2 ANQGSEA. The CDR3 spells CSVAPGTSLRKQFF. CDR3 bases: TGCAGCGTTGCCCCGGGAACTAGCCTGCGGAAGCAGTTCTTC.

As DNA, the CDR3 is TGTGCCAGCAGTGAAGATAGGCCCCTAAGAGGAGATACGCAGTATTTT. Translation gives CASSEDRPLRGDTQYF. This sequence joins TRBV6-1 and TRBJ2-3; the D is unclear. The CDR3 contains 16 residues. Trimming took 1 base from V and 5 from J, leaving 16 bases between them. Germline V CDR1 and CDR2: MNHNS, SASEGT.

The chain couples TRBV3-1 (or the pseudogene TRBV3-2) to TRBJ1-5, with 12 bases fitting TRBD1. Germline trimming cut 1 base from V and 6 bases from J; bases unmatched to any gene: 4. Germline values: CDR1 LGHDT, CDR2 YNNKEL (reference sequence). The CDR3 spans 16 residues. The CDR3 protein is CASSQGDRGLSQPQHF. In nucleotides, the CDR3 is TGTGCCAGCAGCCAAGGGGACAGGGGGCTTTCTCAGCCCCAGCATTTT.

CDR3 protein: CASSADTGWETVEDTQYF. The CDR3, as DNA: TGTGCCAGCAGTGCCGACACAGGGTGGGAGACAGTTGAAGATACGCAGTATTTT. The rearrangement uses TRBV6-4 and TRBJ2-3; D possibly corresponds to TRBD1 (6 bases). The CDR3 has 18 amino acids. V was trimmed by 4 bases and J by 5 bases, leaving 25 bases between them. Germline V gene lookup returns CDR1 MRHNA and CDR2 SNTAGT.

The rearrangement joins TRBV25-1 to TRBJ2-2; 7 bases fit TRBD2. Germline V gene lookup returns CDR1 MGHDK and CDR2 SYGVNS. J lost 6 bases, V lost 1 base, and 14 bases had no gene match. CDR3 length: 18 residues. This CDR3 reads CASSELGIGGISAGELFF. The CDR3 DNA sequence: TGTGCCAGCAGTGAATTGGGAATCGGGGGGATCAGTGCCGGGGAGCTGTTTTTT.

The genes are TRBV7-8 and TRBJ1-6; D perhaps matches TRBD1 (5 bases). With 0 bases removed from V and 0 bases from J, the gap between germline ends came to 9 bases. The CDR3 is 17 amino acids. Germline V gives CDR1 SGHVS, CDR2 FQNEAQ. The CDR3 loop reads CASSLADRYSYNSPLHF. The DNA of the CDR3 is TGTGCCAGCAGCTTAGCAGACAGATACTCCTATAATTCACCCCTCCACTTT.

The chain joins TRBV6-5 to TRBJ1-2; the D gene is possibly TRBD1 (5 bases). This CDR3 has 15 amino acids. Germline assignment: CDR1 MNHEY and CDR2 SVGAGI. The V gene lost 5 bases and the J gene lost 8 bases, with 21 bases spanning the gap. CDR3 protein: CASSRREQEMRGYTF. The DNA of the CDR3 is TGTGCCAGCAGTAGGAGGGAACAGGAAATGCGGGGCTACACCTTC.

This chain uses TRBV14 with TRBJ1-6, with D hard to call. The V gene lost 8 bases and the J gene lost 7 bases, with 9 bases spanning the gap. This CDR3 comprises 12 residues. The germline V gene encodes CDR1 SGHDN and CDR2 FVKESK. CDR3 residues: CASVGRNSPLHF. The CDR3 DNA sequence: TGTGCCAGCGTCGGTCGCAATTCACCCCTCCACTTT.

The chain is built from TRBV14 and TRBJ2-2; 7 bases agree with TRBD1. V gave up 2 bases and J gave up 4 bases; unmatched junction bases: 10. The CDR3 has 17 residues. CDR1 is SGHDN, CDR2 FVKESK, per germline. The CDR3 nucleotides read TGTGCCAGCAGCCAATTGCAGGGGGTGCAGGGCACCGGGGAGCTGTTTTTT. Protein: CASSQLQGVQGTGELFF.

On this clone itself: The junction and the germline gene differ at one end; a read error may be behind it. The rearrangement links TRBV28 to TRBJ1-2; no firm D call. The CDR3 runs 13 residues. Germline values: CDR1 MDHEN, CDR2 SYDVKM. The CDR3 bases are TGTGCCAGCAGTTTAATCTCTAACTATGGCTACATCTTC. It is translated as CASSLISNYGYIF.

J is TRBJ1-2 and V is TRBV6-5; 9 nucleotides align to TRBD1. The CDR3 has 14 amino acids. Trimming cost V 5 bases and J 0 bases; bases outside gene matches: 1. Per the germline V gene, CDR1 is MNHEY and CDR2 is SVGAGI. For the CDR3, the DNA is TGTGCCAGCAGTCGGACAGGGGCTAACTATGGCTACACCTTC. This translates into CASSRTGANYGYTF.

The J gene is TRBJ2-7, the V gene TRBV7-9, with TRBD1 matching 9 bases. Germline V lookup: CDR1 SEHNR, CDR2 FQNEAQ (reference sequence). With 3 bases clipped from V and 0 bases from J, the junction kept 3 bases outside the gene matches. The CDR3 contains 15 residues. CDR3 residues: CASSFPGQGSYEQYF. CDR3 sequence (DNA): TGTGCCAGCAGCTTTCCGGGACAGGGCTCCTACGAGCAGTACTTC.

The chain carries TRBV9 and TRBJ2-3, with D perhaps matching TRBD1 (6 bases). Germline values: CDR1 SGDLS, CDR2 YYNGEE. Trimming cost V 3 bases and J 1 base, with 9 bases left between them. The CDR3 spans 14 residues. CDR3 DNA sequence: TGTGCCAGCAGCGCAGGGGACCGCACAGATACGCAGTATTTT. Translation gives CASSAGDRTDTQYF.

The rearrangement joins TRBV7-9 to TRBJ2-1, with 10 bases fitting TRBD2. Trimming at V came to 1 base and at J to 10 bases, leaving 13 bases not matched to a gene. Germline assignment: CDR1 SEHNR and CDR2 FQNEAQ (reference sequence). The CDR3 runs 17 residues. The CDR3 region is CASSLVPSGGARREQFF. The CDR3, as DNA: TGTGCCAGCAGCTTAGTACCCAGCGGGGGGGCCAGGAGGGAGCAGTTCTTC.

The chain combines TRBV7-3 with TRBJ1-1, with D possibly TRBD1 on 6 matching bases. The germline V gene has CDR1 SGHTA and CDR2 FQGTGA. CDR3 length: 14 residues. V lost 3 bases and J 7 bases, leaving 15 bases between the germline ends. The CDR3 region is CASSLGRGLGEAFF. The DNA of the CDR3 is TGTGCCAGCAGCTTGGGCAGGGGTTTGGGTGAAGCTTTCTTT.

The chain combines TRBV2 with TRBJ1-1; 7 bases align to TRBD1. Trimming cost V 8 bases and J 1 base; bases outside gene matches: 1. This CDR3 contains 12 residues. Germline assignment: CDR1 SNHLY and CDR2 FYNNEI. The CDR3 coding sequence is TGTGCCAGCCGGACAGGGAACACTGAAGCTTTCTTT. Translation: CASRTGNTEAFF.

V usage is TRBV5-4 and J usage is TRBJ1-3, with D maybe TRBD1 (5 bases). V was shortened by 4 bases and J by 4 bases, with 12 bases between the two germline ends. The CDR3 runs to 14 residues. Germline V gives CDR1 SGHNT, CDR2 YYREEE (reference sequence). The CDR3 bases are TGTGCCAGCAGCCCCCCAGGACAAGGAAACACCATATATTTT. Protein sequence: CASSPPGQGNTIYF.

CDR3 sequence reads: CASRLTYEQFF. The CDR3 DNA is TGTGCCAGCAGACTGACATATGAGCAGTTCTTC. The chain carries TRBV6-5 and TRBJ2-1; no clear D gene. CDR3 size: 11 residues. The germline V and J ends were trimmed by 6 bases and 8 bases, with 8 bases remaining between them. Germline V gene data show CDR1 as MNHEY and CDR2 as SVGAGI.

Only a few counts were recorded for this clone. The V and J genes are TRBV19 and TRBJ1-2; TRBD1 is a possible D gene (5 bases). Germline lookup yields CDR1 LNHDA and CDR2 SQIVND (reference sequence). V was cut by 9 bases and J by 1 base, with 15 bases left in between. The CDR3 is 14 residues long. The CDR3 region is CASSARRGNYGYTF. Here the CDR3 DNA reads TGTGCCAGCTCTGCCCGGAGGGGTAACTATGGCTACACCTTC.

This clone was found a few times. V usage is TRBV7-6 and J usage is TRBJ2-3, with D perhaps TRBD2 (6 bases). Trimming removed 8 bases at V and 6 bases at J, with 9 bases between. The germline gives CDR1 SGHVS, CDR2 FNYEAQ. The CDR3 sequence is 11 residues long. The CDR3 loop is CASSGGDTQYF. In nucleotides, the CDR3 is TGTGCCAGCTCTGGGGGGGATACGCAGTATTTT.

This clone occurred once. The CDR3 nucleotides read TGTGCCAGCAGCTCTAGCGCTGGGACCGAAAGCAATCAGCCCCAGCATTTT. Protein sequence: CASSSSAGTESNQPQHF. The chain carries TRBV7-6 and TRBJ1-5; tentatively, D is TRBD1 (5 bases). This CDR3 contains 17 residues. Trimming pared 4 bases from V and 1 base from J, leaving 17 bases between. Germline loops: CDR1 SGHVS, CDR2 FNYEAQ.